These 4 T cell receptor beta chains were sequenced from one sample in a study of blood T cell repertoires in COVID-19. Produced via immunoSEQ multiplex PCR; TCRdb's table is partial and in-frame only. The table has around 300,000 clones, 85% to 90% seen once. The sequencing sample was made of PBMCs or T cells enriched from blood (not recorded which). Receptor source: a young woman with acute COVID-19.

V gene TRBV5-1 combines with J gene TRBJ1-1, with TRBD1 identical over 9 bases. V shed 1 base, J shed 2 bases, and the junction held 3 bases outside the gene matches. The CDR3 sequence is 15 residues long. Germline V lookup: CDR1 SGHRS, CDR2 YFSETQ. CDR3 amino acids: CASSLKGQGNTEAFF. The CDR3, as DNA: TGCGCCAGCAGCTTGAAGGGACAGGGTAACACTGAAGCTTTCTTT.

The V and J genes are TRBV10-3 and TRBJ1-3; 8 nucleotides match TRBD1. The V and J ends lost 4 bases and 4 bases, in that order; junction bases with no gene match: 6. The CDR3 sequence is 15 residues long. CDR1 and CDR2 (germline): ENHRY, SYGVKD. In DNA, the CDR3 is TGTGCCATCAGTGGGTCAGGGGGCCCCGGAAACACCATATATTTT. Translation: CAISGSGGPGNTIYF.

The chain links TRBV7-3 to TRBJ1-4, with 7 bases aligning to TRBD1. The CDR3 runs 15 residues. CDR1 and CDR2 from the germline V gene are SGHTA and FQGTGA. J lost 3 bases, V lost 5 bases, and 6 bases had no gene match. The CDR3 region has the DNA TGTGCCAGCAGCACTACAGGGGCCCCTAATGAAAAACTGTTTTTT. Protein: CASSTTGAPNEKLFF.

The gene calls are TRBV2 and TRBJ1-2, with TRBD1 as a possible D gene (5 bases). Germline V gives CDR1 SNHLY, CDR2 FYNNEI. The CDR3 spans 14 residues. Trimming took 7 bases from V and 1 from J, leaving 13 bases between them. The CDR3 region is CASIPRGFNYGYTF. CDR3 nucleotide sequence: TGTGCCAGCATCCCACGGGGGTTTAACTATGGCTACACCTTC. Full variable domain (missing parts from reference TRBV2 and TRBJ1-2): EPEVTQTPSHQVTQMGQEVILRCVPISNHLYFYWYRQILGQKVEFLVSFYNNEISEKSEIFDDQFSVERPDGSNFTLKIRSTKLEDSAMYFCASIPRGFNYGYTFGSGTRLTVV.